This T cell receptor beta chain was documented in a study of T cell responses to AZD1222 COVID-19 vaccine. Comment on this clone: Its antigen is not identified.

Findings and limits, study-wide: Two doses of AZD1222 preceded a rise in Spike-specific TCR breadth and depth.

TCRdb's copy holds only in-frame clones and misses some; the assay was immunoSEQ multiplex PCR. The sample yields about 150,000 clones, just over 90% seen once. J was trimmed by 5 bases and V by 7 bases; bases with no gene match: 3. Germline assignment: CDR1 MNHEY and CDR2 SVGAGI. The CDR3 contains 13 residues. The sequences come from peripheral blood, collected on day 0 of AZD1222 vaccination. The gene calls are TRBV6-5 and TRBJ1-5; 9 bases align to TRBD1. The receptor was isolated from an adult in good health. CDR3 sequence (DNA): TGTGCCAGCACCCGGACAGGGGATCAGCCCCAGCATTTT. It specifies CASTRTGDQPQHF.